This record covers a single T cell receptor beta chain. Its target is unknown. Ahead of sequencing, the ViraFEST assay grew antigen-specific CD4+ T cells using viral peptide pools. The culture ran for about 11 days, and then CD4+ T cells were isolated. Prior SARS-CoV-2 infection was absent in the vaccine recipients, as shown by negative nucleocapsid antibodies. Culturing of 2 million to 2.5 million PBMC per well took place with around 10 IU/ml IL-2 and approximately 9.9 ug/ml peptides. A half-volume exchange with IL-2 medium occurred on days 3 and 7. This record comes from a study of vaccination effects on CD4 cells after COVID-19. Study-level results: Of the vaccine-induced clones from healthy vaccinees, merely 1 of 255 recognized common cold coronaviruses as well. Marked clonal contraction of both clone types appeared late after vaccination.

Clones were read by immunoSEQ multiplex PCR, and TCRdb kept only the in-frame ones, dropping some. The data hold roughly 75,000 clones, with around 76% observed a single time. Trimming left V 3 bases short and J 4 bases short, with 12 bases between. CDR3 length: 15 amino acids. The germline V gene has CDR1 LNHDA and CDR2 SQIVND (reference sequence). The sequence came from a human donor who received a COVID-19 vaccine. V is TRBV19 and J is TRBJ2-2; the D is unclear. The sample was CD4+ T cells from PBMCs cultured with HCoV-OC43 spike peptides, taken before COVID-19 vaccination. Indicated subset: HCoV-OC43 spike overlapping peptide pool stimulation. CDR3 loop: CASSIGLPLTGELFF. The CDR3 region has the DNA TGTGCCAGTAGTATCGGGCTACCCCTCACCGGGGAGCTGTTTTTT.